The text below deals with one T cell receptor (beta chain). Germline V gives CDR1 SGDLS, CDR2 YYNGEE. CDR3 length equals 14 residues. Trimming stripped 4 bases from V and 3 bases from J, with 10 bases between. This sample is part of a study of blood T cell repertoires in COVID-19. Study context: The United States, Italy and Spain provided the acute and convalescent COVID-19 samples. T cells, B-cell-depleted T cells, or PBMCs provided the cDNA or gDNA that served as material.

Authors' data handling: From reference gene primer amplification, estimates of nucleated cell counts were derived. Here immunoSEQ multiplex PCR was the method, and the copy in TCRdb shows in-frame clones only, minus some. D and trimming come from the DNA, and the V and J calls and clone size come from that table. This repertoire shows about 440,000 clones, around nine tenths found once; its top ten account for about 4.3%. This clonotype originated in a woman in her 30s with acute or convalescent COVID-19. Sample: peripheral blood. The rearrangement joins TRBV9 to TRBJ2-2; D ambiguous. CDR3 bases: TGTGCCAGCAGCTCCGGTCTCGACACCGGGGAGCTGTTTTTT. Protein product: CASSSGLDTGELFF.